The 32 T cell receptor beta chains presented below share a single source sample, sequenced in a study of T-cell reconstitution after alpha-beta-depleted transplantation in children (TCRdb year 2016). Per the publication, the treatment or condition label means: allogeneic hematopoietic cell transplantation with graft depleted of TCRalphabeta T cells and CD19 B cells. Libraries came from PCR. Instrument used: Illumina HiSeq 2500. TCR library preparation used molecular barcoding, with unique molecular identifiers applied to normalize quantification of the TCRbeta repertoire. Clones were called with MiXCR by TCRdb after fastp trimmed the public reads at Q25, and only in-frame beta chains were retained. Rows are unified per CDR3 protein, each entry keeping the most common DNA and genes. The sample table records about 110,000 distinct CDR3 sequences; 10% of these occur just once. The ten top clones hold less than 40% of the sample.

The source was PBMCs, collected before TCRalphabeta/CD19-depleted stem cell transplant. The receptors stem from a boy between 2 and 10 years old with acute lymphoblastic leukemia, due to receive a stem cell transplant.

In its sample, this clonotype was seen many times. The chain couples TRBV12-3 or TRBV12-4 to TRBJ2-3, with 13 positions matching TRBD2. V trimming: 6 bases; J trimming: 6 bases; junction bases outside the gene matches: 9. The CDR3 is 16 amino acids. CDR3 amino acids: CASSDGLAGEMDTQYF. The CDR3, as DNA: TGTGCCAGCAGCGACGGACTAGCGGGAGAGATGGATACGCAGTATTTT.

This rearrangement joins TRBV9 to TRBJ2-4; TRBD2 matches at 7 bases. Germline lookup yields CDR1 SGDLS and CDR2 YYNGEE. This CDR3 spans 16 amino acids. V trimming: 7 bases; J trimming: 7 bases; junction bases outside the gene matches: 17. The CDR3 DNA follows: TGTGCCAGCTCACGTACGGCGGGAGAAGGATGGAACATTCAGTACTTC. It is translated as CASSRTAGEGWNIQYF.

This clonotype was observed many times. V and J are TRBV27 and TRBJ2-7, with D perhaps matching TRBD1 (5 bases). V lost 3 bases and J 5 bases, leaving 11 bases between the germline ends. Germline-derived CDR1 and CDR2 are MNHEY and SMNVEV (reference sequence). CDR3 size: 13 residues. As DNA, the CDR3 is TGTGCCAGCAGTTTGAGGACACAGCACGAGCAGTACTTC. This sequence encodes CASSLRTQHEQYF.

A few counts support this clonotype. V is TRBV30 and J is TRBJ2-1; tentative D call: TRBD2 (5 bases). Germline V CDR1 and CDR2: GTSNPN, SVGIG (reference sequence). Trimming removed 3 bases from V and 0 bases from J, with 6 bases in between. The CDR3 covers 13 residues. The CDR3 spells CAWRGASYNEQFF. DNA for the CDR3: TGTGCCTGGAGGGGAGCCTCCTACAATGAGCAGTTCTTC.

This clonotype was seen a few times. The chain combines TRBV29-1 with TRBJ2-2; 9 nucleotides align to TRBD1. Germline CDR1 and CDR2: SQVTM and ANQGSEA. There are 16 residues in the CDR3. The junction had 12 bases not matched to a gene; V was cut back by 7 bases and J by 3 bases. The CDR3 DNA follows: TGCAGCGGGGTACCGGGACAGGGCGAGCACACCGGGGAGCTGTTTTTT. Translation gives CSGVPGQGEHTGELFF.

This clonotype was counted a few times. The chain recombines TRBV11-2 with TRBJ2-3; 8 bases are a match to TRBD1. V lost 3 bases to trimming and J lost 5 bases; unmatched junction nucleotides: 4. CDR3 size: 14 residues. Germline values: CDR1 SGHAT, CDR2 FQNNGV. The CDR3 region has the DNA TGTGCCAGCAGCTTTGACAGGGGCGAAGATACGCAGTATTTT. Residues: CASSFDRGEDTQYF.

This sequence joins TRBV12-3 or TRBV12-4 and TRBJ2-3; no clear D. The CDR3 consists of 13 residues. V lost 6 bases and J 4 bases, leaving 11 bases between the germline ends. CDR3 amino acids: CASSLRSADTQYF. The CDR3 coding sequence is TGTGCCAGCAGCTTAAGATCCGCAGATACGCAGTATTTT.

This clonotype occurred a few times. V usage is TRBV20-1 and J usage is TRBJ1-5; 7 bases agree with TRBD1. This CDR3 comprises 14 residues. Germline CDR1 DFQATT, CDR2 SNEGSKA (reference sequence). The J segment lost 7 bases and the V segment lost 0 bases, leaving 6 bases of the junction unmatched. The CDR3 region is CSARDRQGDQPQHF. CDR3 nucleotides: TGCAGTGCTAGAGACCGACAGGGCGACCAGCCCCAGCATTTT.

This clonotype was detected ten times or more. The J gene is TRBJ2-7, the V gene TRBV6-5; 8 bases map to TRBD1. The CDR3 runs to 13 residues. Trimming removed 2 bases from V and 5 bases from J; junction bases left unmatched: 2. CDR1 MNHEY and CDR2 SVGAGI come from the germline V gene. Written as DNA, the CDR3 is TGTGCCAGCAGTTACCGGGACAGGAACGAGCAGTACTTC. Protein sequence: CASSYRDRNEQYF.

Only a few counts were recorded for this clonotype. The chain recombines TRBV20-1 with TRBJ2-1; no reliable D call. Per the germline V gene, CDR1 is DFQATT and CDR2 is SNEGSKA (reference sequence). The CDR3 spans 11 residues. V was clipped by 4 bases and J by 9 bases, with 10 bases between them. CDR3 amino acids: CSATSSPEQFF. The CDR3 nucleotides are TGCAGTGCTACCTCCTCCCCTGAGCAGTTCTTC.

The V call is TRBV4-2, the J call TRBJ2-7, with 11 nucleotides matching TRBD2. Germline CDR1 is LGHNA and CDR2 is YNFKEQ. The CDR3 contains 15 residues. V lost 1 base and J lost 4; bases outside the gene matches: 3. CDR3 in amino acids: CASSQVAGGVYEQYF. The CDR3 DNA sequence: TGTGCCAGCAGCCAAGTAGCGGGAGGGGTTTACGAGCAGTACTTC.

This clonotype was seen only a few times. V gene TRBV15 combines with J gene TRBJ2-6, with 9 bases identical to TRBD1. V gave up 3 bases and J gave up 2 bases; unmatched junction bases: 11. Germline lookup yields CDR1 LNHNV and CDR2 YYDKDF (reference sequence). CDR3 length: 19 residues. DNA for the CDR3: TGTGCCACCAGCAGTTTTCTGGGACAGGGTAATGCTGGGGCCAACGTCCTGACTTTC. It yields the protein CATSSFLGQGNAGANVLTF.

This clonotype has just a few counts. The chain has TRBV19 and TRBJ2-1; 8 bases map to TRBD2. Trimming removed 1 base from V and 4 bases from J; junction bases left unmatched: 9. Germline V gene data show CDR1 as LNHDA and CDR2 as SQIVND (reference sequence). This CDR3 is 17 amino acids long. Written as DNA, the CDR3 is TGTGCCAGTAGTATAGTGGGAACTAGCGGTTCGTACAATGAGCAGTTCTTC. This codes for CASSIVGTSGSYNEQFF.

In its sample, this clonotype was seen a few times. V usage is TRBV20-1 and J usage is TRBJ2-7; the match to TRBD1 covers 10 bases. The CDR3 length is 14 residues. The germline V gene has CDR1 DFQATT and CDR2 SNEGSKA (reference sequence). V was pared by 5 bases and J by 7 bases, with 11 bases of the junction left unmatched. The CDR3 sequence is CSASGTGAYREQYF. DNA of the CDR3: TGCAGTGCTTCCGGGACAGGGGCCTACAGGGAGCAGTACTTC.

The V call is TRBV20-1, the J call TRBJ2-2; D call uncertain. The germline CDR1 and CDR2 sequences are DFQATT and SNEGSKA (reference sequence). CDR3 length: 12 amino acids. Between the trimmed V and J ends, which lost 5 bases and 0 bases, there was a span of 4 bases. The CDR3 loop reads CSAPSNTGELFF. The CDR3 DNA sequence: TGCAGTGCTCCGTCGAACACCGGGGAGCTGTTTTTT.

This clonotype has only a few counts. The chain carries TRBV7-8 and TRBJ2-3; D is unclear. The CDR3 covers 17 residues. The germline V gene encodes CDR1 SGHVS and CDR2 FQNEAQ. V lost 0 bases and J lost 0, with 13 bases in between. The CDR3 protein is CASSLAHRPTSTDTQYF. The CDR3 coding sequence is TGTGCCAGCAGCTTAGCGCACCGACCAACTAGCACAGATACGCAGTATTTT.

This clonotype showed up just a few times. The chain carries TRBV5-1 and TRBJ2-5, with a possible D match to TRBD2 (7 bases). Trimming took 2 bases from V and 5 from J, leaving 22 bases between them. Looked up from germline, CDR1 is SGHRS and CDR2 is YFSETQ. The CDR3 runs to 17 residues. For the CDR3, the DNA is TGCGCCAGCAGCTTAGATTCCTCTTCGGGGGGCCGGGAGACCCAGTACTTC. This gives the protein CASSLDSSSGGRETQYF.

Many counts were recorded for this clonotype. The chain has TRBV12-3 or TRBV12-4 and TRBJ2-7; D remains ambiguous. The germline V and J ends were trimmed by 1 base and 5 bases, with 12 bases remaining between them. The CDR3 extends over 14 amino acids. The CDR3 nucleotides read TGTGCCAGCAGTTTAGTAGGTCTATACAACGAGCAGTACTTC. Residues: CASSLVGLYNEQYF.

This clonotype appeared a few times. The J gene is TRBJ1-1, the V gene TRBV5-1; a possible D gene is TRBD1 (6 bases). The CDR3 runs 13 residues. CDR1 and CDR2 from the germline V gene are SGHRS and YFSETQ. The V and J ends lost 4 bases and 10 bases respectively, with 17 bases between them. The CDR3 DNA is TGCGCCAGCAGCCCTGTGGGGGCTCCCACAGCTTTCTTT. Its translation: CASSPVGAPTAFF.

This clonotype was picked up many times. The chain joins TRBV29-1 to TRBJ1-2; D remains unclear. The CDR3 runs 12 residues. Germline CDR1 and CDR2: SQVTM and ANQGSEA. The V end lost 7 bases, the J end lost 6 bases, and 15 bases lay between the germline ends. The CDR3 loop reads CSGGSGGDGYTF. CDR3 sequence (DNA): TGCAGCGGGGGATCGGGAGGAGATGGCTACACCTTC. Full variable domain (missing parts from reference TRBV29-1 and TRBJ1-2): SAVISQKPSRDICQRGTSLTIQCQVDSQVTMMFWYRQQPGQSLTLIATANQGSEATYESGFVIDKFPISRPNLTFSTLTVSNMSPEDSSIYLCSGGSGGDGYTFGSGTRLTVV.

This clonotype has just a few counts. The V gene is TRBV4-2, the J gene TRBJ2-1, with 14 bases matching TRBD2. V was clipped by 0 bases and J by 6 bases; unmatched bases: 7. CDR1 is LGHNA and CDR2 is YNFKEQ in the germline V gene. The CDR3 runs 18 residues. The CDR3 is CASSQDHKTSGRANEQFF. CDR3 nucleotide sequence: TGTGCCAGCAGCCAAGATCACAAGACTAGCGGGAGGGCCAATGAGCAGTTCTTC.

The chain links TRBV6-1 to TRBJ2-3; a weak D match, TRBD2 (7 bases). Trimming removed 7 bases from V and 1 base from J, with 18 bases in between. This CDR3 spans 16 amino acids. Germline values: CDR1 MNHNS, CDR2 SASEGT. CDR3 amino acids: CASTVDRGRGTDTQYF. For the CDR3, the DNA is TGTGCCAGCACGGTGGATAGGGGGAGGGGCACAGATACGCAGTATTTT.

This clonotype was found many times. The J gene is TRBJ2-3, the V gene TRBV20-1; 11 bases are a match to TRBD2. The CDR3 extends over 18 amino acids. V shed 4 bases, J shed 1 base, and the junction held 13 bases outside the gene matches. Germline CDR1 DFQATT, CDR2 SNEGSKA (reference sequence). The CDR3 DNA sequence: TGCAGTGCTACCACTTTAACTAGCGGGAGTTTCGGCACAGATACGCAGTATTTT. It encodes CSATTLTSGSFGTDTQYF.

The chain employs TRBV5-1 and TRBJ2-5, with 8 nucleotides matching TRBD2. The V segment lost 4 bases and the J segment 5 bases; nucleotides outside the gene matches: 10. This CDR3 region has 15 residues. CDR1 SGHRS and CDR2 YFSETQ come from the germline V gene. The CDR3 protein is CASSGDGRALETQYF. CDR3 nucleotide sequence: TGCGCCAGCAGCGGTGACGGGAGGGCATTGGAGACCCAGTACTTC.

This clonotype was seen only a few times. The chain has TRBV6-1 and TRBJ2-2; no clear D gene. The CDR3 is 15 residues long. V was pared by 3 bases and J by 2 bases, with 10 bases between. Germline CDR1 MNHNS, CDR2 SASEGT. CDR3 bases: TGTGCCAGCAGTGACGGCAGGACCAACACCGGGGAGCTGTTTTTT. It encodes CASSDGRTNTGELFF.

The chain carries TRBV12-3 or TRBV12-4 and TRBJ1-5; no definite D call. V was cut by 6 bases and J by 6 bases, with 9 bases left in between. This CDR3 is 12 amino acids long. The CDR3 nucleotides are TGTGCCAGCAGGGGAGGTGGTCAGCCCCAGCATTTT. Translated: CASRGGGQPQHF.

This clonotype has just a few counts. J is TRBJ1-1 and V is TRBV5-1; TRBD1 matches 9 bases. With V trimmed by 0 bases and J by 8 bases, 8 bases remained unmatched. Per germline, CDR1 SGHRS and CDR2 YFSETQ. The CDR3 totals 15 residues. CDR3 loop: CASSLGDRVLSEAFF. The CDR3 DNA reads TGCGCCAGCAGCTTGGGGGACAGGGTTCTATCGGAAGCTTTCTTT.

The chain uses TRBV5-1 and TRBJ2-5; TRBD1 might be the D (5 bases). Trimming removed 4 bases at V and 5 bases at J, with 21 bases between. In germline, CDR1 is SGHRS, CDR2 YFSETQ. The CDR3 is 16 amino acids. This chain's CDR3 is CASSEQSWGPIETQYF. In DNA, the CDR3 is TGCGCCAGCAGCGAACAATCCTGGGGCCCGATTGAGACCCAGTACTTC.

This clonotype was counted between two and nine times. The chain joins TRBV10-3 to TRBJ2-3, with 7 bases aligning to TRBD1. The germline V gene has CDR1 ENHRY and CDR2 SYGVKD. The CDR3 covers 13 residues. After removal of 6 bases from V and 4 bases from J, the junction contained 4 bases not matched to a gene. CDR3 loop: CAISEGQPDTQYF. CDR3 coding DNA: TGTGCCATCAGCGAGGGACAGCCAGATACGCAGTATTTT.

This clonotype was counted between two and nine times. This rearrangement joins TRBV20-1 to TRBJ2-7; 7 positions agree with TRBD1. J gave up 6 bases and V 3 bases, and 11 bases lay outside the gene matches. Germline V lookup: CDR1 DFQATT, CDR2 SNEGSKA (reference sequence). This CDR3 region has 14 residues. The CDR3 DNA reads as TGCAGTGCTAGCCTCGACAGGGACATCCCCGAGCAGTACTTC. Translating it yields CSASLDRDIPEQYF.

This clonotype was seen more than once but under ten times. The rearrangement links TRBV27 to TRBJ1-2; D ambiguous. Germline V gene data show CDR1 as MNHEY and CDR2 as SMNVEV (reference sequence). The V end was cut by 5 bases, the J end by 3 bases, with 10 bases between. This CDR3 is built from 13 residues. CDR3 amino acids: CASSGGWDYGYTF. In DNA form, the CDR3 reads TGTGCCAGCAGTGGCGGGTGGGACTATGGCTACACCTTC.

This clonotype appeared a few times. The V gene is TRBV11-2, the J gene TRBJ2-5; D not resolved. Germline V gene lookup returns CDR1 SGHAT and CDR2 FQNNGV. V was cut by 4 bases and J by 5 bases, with 8 bases left in between. The CDR3 is made up of 12 amino acids. Here the CDR3 DNA reads TGTGCCAGCAGCTCCCTCGAGGAGACCCAGTACTTC. Protein sequence: CASSSLEETQYF.